The 20 T cell receptor beta chains in this list originate from one sample, sequenced in a study of technical replicates of blood from a few donors. TCRdb's copy holds only in-frame clones and misses some; the assay was immunoSEQ multiplex PCR. The repertoire includes approximately 68,000 clones, under 98% of them detected once, and 0.25% to 0.3% sits in the top ten. The sample consisted of T cells isolated from PBMCs. The receptor source for this set is a human donor in good health.

V gene TRBV28 combines with J gene TRBJ1-1; possibly TRBD1 for D (5 bases). Germline V gene lookup returns CDR1 MDHEN and CDR2 SYDVKM. The CDR3 length is 11 residues. The ends were cut back, 7 bases at V and 5 bases at J, with 8 bases in the middle. The CDR3: CASIGGTEAFF. The DNA for the CDR3 is TGTGCCAGCATTGGGGGGACTGAAGCTTTCTTT.

The chain employs TRBV12-5 and TRBJ2-7; D uncertain. CDR3 length: 12 residues. The germline gives CDR1 LGHNT, CDR2 FRNRAP. Trimming removed 1 base from V and 6 bases from J, with 7 bases in between. The CDR3 is CASGLGRVEQYF. CDR3 nucleotides: TGTGCTAGTGGTTTGGGCCGGGTCGAGCAGTACTTC.

This chain joins TRBV5-1 and TRBJ2-5; D is possibly TRBD1 (6 bases). Germline V gene data show CDR1 as SGHRS and CDR2 as YFSETQ. The length of the CDR3 is 15 residues. V was trimmed by 0 bases and J by 4 bases, leaving 13 bases between them. As DNA, the CDR3 is TGCGCCAGCAGCTTGGTGGGACATAGTGGAGAGACCCAGTACTTC. Encoded protein: CASSLVGHSGETQYF.

This chain joins TRBV6-1 and TRBJ1-4, with 9 bases fitting TRBD1. Per the germline V gene, CDR1 is MNHNS and CDR2 is SASEGT. J was trimmed by 3 bases and V by 5 bases; bases with no gene match: 4. The CDR3 runs 15 residues. The CDR3 DNA reads TGTGCCAGCAGTACGACAGGGGGAGCTAATGAAAAACTGTTTTTT. It is translated as CASSTTGGANEKLFF.

The V gene is TRBV27, the J gene TRBJ2-3; the match to TRBD2 covers 15 bases. This CDR3 contains 17 residues. The junction had 5 bases not matched to a gene; V was cut back by 4 bases and J by 3 bases. The germline CDR1 and CDR2 sequences are MNHEY and SMNVEV (reference sequence). Here the CDR3 reads CASSWGLAGGRTDTQYF. The CDR3 DNA reads TGTGCCAGCAGTTGGGGACTAGCGGGAGGTCGGACAGATACGCAGTATTTT.

The chain is built from TRBV4-3 and TRBJ2-3; TRBD2 matches 9 bases. J lost 6 bases, V lost 0 bases, and 10 bases had no gene match. The CDR3 is 17 amino acids. Per the germline V gene, CDR1 is LGHNA and CDR2 is YSLEER. CDR3 residues: CASSQDDLAGVEDTQYF. As DNA, the CDR3 is TGCGCCAGCAGCCAAGACGACTTAGCGGGAGTTGAGGATACGCAGTATTTT.

Only a few counts were recorded for this clone. The chain couples TRBV6-4 to TRBJ2-2, with TRBD2 identical over 7 bases. The CDR3 is 13 residues long. The germline V gene encodes CDR1 MRHNA and CDR2 SNTAGT. V was pared by 4 bases and J by 4 bases, with 0 bases of the junction left unmatched. CDR3 in amino acids: CASSGTSTGELFF. CDR3 in DNA: TGTGCCAGCAGTGGGACTAGCACCGGGGAGCTGTTTTTT.

DNA of the CDR3: TGCGCCAGCAGCCAAGAATTAGGTCTAGCCACCGGGGAGCTGTTTTTT. Amino acids: CASSQELGLATGELFF. This sequence joins TRBV4-1 and TRBJ2-2, with D possibly being TRBD2 (5 bases). Trimming cost V 0 bases and J 4 bases, with 12 bases left between them. In germline, CDR1 is MGHRA, CDR2 YSYEKL. This CDR3 is built from 16 residues.

The chain is built from TRBV19 and TRBJ1-2; TRBD1 might be the D (5 bases). The V and J ends lost 5 bases and 5 bases respectively, with 12 bases between them. CDR3 size: 13 residues. Germline V gene data show CDR1 as LNHDA and CDR2 as SQIVND (reference sequence). The CDR3: CASSLGLLYGYTF. The CDR3 nucleotides read TGTGCCAGTAGTCTGGGACTGTTATATGGCTACACCTTC.

The V gene is TRBV27, the J gene TRBJ2-2; 8 bases match TRBD2. The CDR3 extends over 15 amino acids. Germline values: CDR1 MNHEY, CDR2 SMNVEV (reference sequence). The V segment lost 5 bases and the J segment 4 bases; nucleotides outside the gene matches: 6. CDR3 DNA: TGTGCCAGCAGTAGAAGCGGGAGTGTCACCGGGGAGCTGTTTTTT. It is translated as CASSRSGSVTGELFF.

The chain uses TRBV6-5 and TRBJ2-1, with 9 bases lining up with TRBD1. Trimming took 7 bases from V and 10 from J; bases not matched to a gene: 5. The germline gives CDR1 MNHEY, CDR2 SVGAGI. The CDR3 totals 12 residues. The CDR3 loop is CASTPDRGEQFF. The CDR3 nucleotides are TGTGCCAGCACTCCAGACAGGGGGGAGCAGTTCTTC.

This clone was seen once. The J gene is TRBJ2-1, the V gene TRBV7-9; TRBD2 is a possible D gene (6 bases). The germline gives CDR1 SEHNR, CDR2 FQNEAQ (reference sequence). Trimming stripped 5 bases from V and 0 bases from J, with 11 bases between. This CDR3 has 15 residues. The CDR3 is CASSPGVGSYNEQFF. In DNA, the CDR3 is TGTGCCAGCAGCCCGGGAGTCGGCTCCTACAATGAGCAGTTCTTC. The entire variable domain, with the rest obtained from reference TRBV7-9 and TRBJ2-1, is as follows: DTGVSQNPRHKITKRGQNVTFRCDPISEHNRLYWYRQTLGQGPEFLTYFQNEAQLEKSRLLSDRFSAERPKGSFSTLEIQRTEQGDSAMYLCASSPGVGSYNEQFFGPGTRLTVL.

The chain uses TRBV6-1 and TRBJ1-1, with 12 positions matching TRBD1. Unmatched junction bases numbered 5, after V lost 0 bases and J lost 6 bases. The germline CDR1 and CDR2 sequences are MNHNS and SASEGT. This CDR3 comprises 16 residues. The CDR3 nucleotides read TGTGCCAGCAGTGAAGCGGGGACAGGGGGCGCCCCTGAAGCTTTCTTT. Translated, it gives CASSEAGTGGAPEAFF.

This chain links TRBV5-6 with TRBJ2-7, with D unresolved. The CDR3 is 11 residues long. Germline assignment: CDR1 SGHDT and CDR2 YYEEEE. V was clipped by 0 bases and J by 12 bases, with 10 bases between them. The CDR3 loop is CASSLGNTLYF. The CDR3 region has the DNA TGTGCCAGCAGCTTGGGAAACACCTTGTACTTC.

The V gene is TRBV18, the J gene TRBJ2-3; D may be TRBD2 (5 bases). The germline V and J ends were trimmed by 3 bases and 5 bases, with 15 bases remaining between them. This CDR3 is 15 amino acids long. Germline V gene sequence: CDR1 KGHSH, CDR2 LQKENI. CDR3 nucleotides: TGTGCCAGCTCACCCGGTACGAGGGCTGGAGATACGCAGTATTTT. This gives the protein CASSPGTRAGDTQYF.

V is TRBV11-2 and J is TRBJ1-3, with a weak D call TRBD1 (5 bases). Trimming removed 4 bases at V and 0 bases at J, with 19 bases between. The length of the CDR3 is 18 residues. Germline V gene lookup returns CDR1 SGHAT and CDR2 FQNNGV. The CDR3 coding sequence is TGTGCCAGCAGCTATCTCCGACCACTACAGGTCTCTGGAAACACCATATATTTT. This translates into CASSYLRPLQVSGNTIYF.

The chain uses TRBV30 and TRBJ2-5; D is perhaps TRBD2 (6 bases). CDR1 is GTSNPN, CDR2 SVGIG, per germline (reference sequence). V was cut by 0 bases and J by 3 bases, with 11 bases left in between. This CDR3 has 14 amino acids. The CDR3 loop reads CAWSVLGGEETQYF. The CDR3 DNA reads TGTGCCTGGAGTGTACTAGGCGGGGAAGAGACCCAGTACTTC.

The count of this clone is one. The chain couples TRBV19 to TRBJ1-1; 8 bases line up with TRBD1. The CDR3 runs 19 residues. The germline V gene has CDR1 LNHDA and CDR2 SQIVND (reference sequence). V shed 3 bases, J shed 2 bases, and the junction held 17 bases outside the gene matches. This CDR3 is CASSIFPRLRTGLNTEAFF. DNA for the CDR3: TGTGCCAGTAGTATCTTCCCCAGACTAAGGACAGGGTTAAACACTGAAGCTTTCTTT.

This clone was seen only once. Compared with germline, one end of the junction differs, possibly owing to a read error. The chain joins TRBV7-7 to TRBJ2-5, with 7 bases lining up with TRBD2. CDR1 is SSHAT and CDR2 is FNYEAQ in the germline V gene (reference sequence). The CDR3 is 14 amino acids. The DNA for the CDR3 is TGTGCTAGCAGCGCACTAGCGCGGGCGGAGACCCAGTACTTC. Its translation is CASSALARAETQYF.

J is TRBJ2-3 and V is TRBV27; TRBD1 is a possible D gene (5 bases). V was shortened by 6 bases and J by 2 bases, with 18 bases between the two germline ends. From germline, CDR1 is MNHEY and CDR2 SMNVEV (reference sequence). The CDR3 is made up of 16 amino acids. In nucleotides, the CDR3 is TGTGCCAGCAGCCATCTACAGGATCTGTTCACAGATACGCAGTATTTT. Translating gives CASSHLQDLFTDTQYF.